This TCR beta chain comes out of a study of blood T cells in healthy people across ages. Germline lookup yields CDR1 SGHRS and CDR2 YFSETQ. V shed 4 bases and J 8 bases; nucleotides not matched to a gene: 14. The CDR3 runs 15 residues. The table lists this clonotype with a few counts. A sample-barcoded 5' primer and a J-beta primer mix were used in a second PCR of roughly 6 to 11 cycles. Using its own MiXCR run on the 5' RACE reads, TCRdb lists one record per CDR3 protein. The sample gives some 920,000 distinct CDR3 sequences, roughly half of which show up once; roughly 23% is in the top ten. Material for sequencing was blood. The genes are TRBV5-1 and TRBJ1-1, with TRBD1 matching 7 bases. This TCR was sampled from an older woman in good health. As DNA, the CDR3 is TGCGCCAGCAGCGAATACAGGGGACGGTCGGGAGAAGCTTTCTTT. Its translation: CASSEYRGRSGEAFF. Variable domain in full (rest from reference TRBV5-1 and TRBJ1-1): KAGVTQTPRYLIKTRGQQVTLSCSPISGHRSVSWYQQTPGQGLQFLFEYFSETQRNKGNFPGRFSGRQFSNSRSEMNVSTLELGDSALYLCASSEYRGRSGEAFFGQGTRLTVV.